One and the same sample provided the 14 T cell receptor beta chains below, sequenced in a study of T-cell memory formation after mild COVID-19. TCRdb reprocessed the 5' RACE reads with MiXCR, giving one entry per CDR3 protein. Here the sample spans fewer than 150,000 distinct CDR3 sequences, less than 6.5% being singletons. Source material: PBMCs or a T cell subset sorted from them (not recorded which). The receptors were gathered from an adult woman who had mild COVID-19 (a few samples of this study predate the infection). Cell type and time point are not known.

This chain links TRBV30 with TRBJ2-5; the D gene is possibly TRBD1 (5 bases). V dropped 2 bases and J dropped 6 bases, with 13 bases sitting between them. The germline CDR1 and CDR2 sequences are GTSNPN and SVGIG (reference sequence). This CDR3 is 13 amino acids long. The CDR3 protein is CAWSRSGKQTQYF. The CDR3 DNA is TGTGCCTGGAGTAGGTCAGGGAAACAGACCCAGTACTTC.

This chain connects TRBV27 to TRBJ2-7, with D tentatively TRBD2 (6 bases). Trimming pared 2 bases from V and 5 bases from J, leaving 13 bases between. Germline V gene lookup returns CDR1 MNHEY and CDR2 SMNVEV (reference sequence). This CDR3 is 14 amino acids long. The CDR3 DNA reads as TGTGCCAGCAGTTTAGGGGGGAATAGGCACGAGCAGTACTTC. Translated: CASSLGGNRHEQYF.

This clonotype appeared many times. The chain carries TRBV12-3 or TRBV12-4 and TRBJ2-3; TRBD1 agrees at 9 bases. The CDR3 runs 15 residues. The trim removed 5 bases at V and 3 bases at J, leaving 6 bases unmatched. CDR3 nucleotides: TGTGCCAGCAGTGATACAGGGGGCTGGACAGATACGCAGTATTTT. Translating gives CASSDTGGWTDTQYF.

V usage is TRBV29-1 and J usage is TRBJ1-2; 7 nucleotides align to TRBD1. There are 15 residues in the CDR3. J was trimmed by 4 bases and V by 4 bases; bases with no gene match: 12. Germline CDR1 and CDR2: SQVTM and ANQGSEA. CDR3 amino acids: CSVGAGGRGSYGYTF. CDR3 coding DNA: TGCAGCGTTGGGGCAGGGGGTCGTGGTAGCTATGGCTACACCTTC.

This clonotype was recorded at least ten times. The CDR3 DNA reads as TGCGCCAGCAGCCTGGGAACAGAAACAGATACGCAGTATTTT. It specifies CASSLGTETDTQYF. This chain joins TRBV5-1 and TRBJ2-3; D is undetermined. Trimming removed 4 bases from V and 3 bases from J, with 12 bases in between. The germline gives CDR1 SGHRS, CDR2 YFSETQ. This CDR3 is built from 14 residues.

This clonotype turned up a few times. The V and J genes are TRBV7-9 and TRBJ2-3; D is undetermined. The V and J ends lost 4 bases and 0 bases respectively, with 14 bases between them. Germline loops: CDR1 SEHNR, CDR2 FQNEAQ (reference sequence). This CDR3 contains 16 residues. CDR3 bases: TGTGCCAGCAGCTCCCTATCGCCGGCCAGCACAGATACGCAGTATTTT. Its translation: CASSSLSPASTDTQYF.

This chain joins TRBV18 and TRBJ1-1; D is unresolved. V was cut by 4 bases and J by 3 bases, with 24 bases left in between. The V gene's germline CDR1 is KGHSH and CDR2 LQKENI. The CDR3 contains 18 residues. CDR3 protein: CASSLLLEGGDTDTEAFF. In DNA, the CDR3 is TGTGCCAGCTCACTGTTACTCGAGGGAGGTGATACGGACACTGAAGCTTTCTTT.

There are a few counts of this clonotype. J is TRBJ2-7 and V is TRBV3-1; 8 nucleotides match TRBD2. This CDR3 has 18 amino acids. Germline lookup yields CDR1 LGHDT and CDR2 YNNKEL (reference sequence). The J segment lost 0 bases and the V segment lost 0 bases, leaving 10 bases of the junction unmatched. The CDR3 DNA is TGTGCCAGCAGCCAAGAAGGGGCCCTAGCGGGTATCTCCTACGAGCAGTACTTC. It codes for CASSQEGALAGISYEQYF.

Ten or more counts support this clonotype. The V call is TRBV6-5, the J call TRBJ2-2; D not certain. Germline assignment: CDR1 MNHEY and CDR2 SVGAGI. Trimming removed 4 bases at V and 4 bases at J, with 4 bases between. The CDR3 runs to 12 residues. CDR3 protein: CASSSPTGELFF. DNA for the CDR3: TGTGCCAGCAGTTCCCCCACCGGGGAGCTGTTTTTT.

V usage is TRBV19 and J usage is TRBJ1-5; D call uncertain. The V gene's germline CDR1 is LNHDA and CDR2 SQIVND (reference sequence). The CDR3 is made up of 14 amino acids. Trimming shortened V by 5 bases and J by 4 bases, and 12 bases separated the two germline ends. CDR3: CASSWPRMNQPQHF. CDR3 coding DNA: TGTGCCAGTAGTTGGCCTCGGATGAATCAGCCCCAGCATTTT.

The gene calls are TRBV30 and TRBJ2-3; 7 nucleotides match TRBD2. The V gene's germline CDR1 is GTSNPN and CDR2 SVGIG (reference sequence). The CDR3 totals 14 residues. Trimming cost V 4 bases and J 5 bases; bases outside gene matches: 9. The DNA of the CDR3 is TGTGCCTGGATGCCTAGCGGTTTAGGAGATACGCAGTATTTT. Translated: CAWMPSGLGDTQYF. The full variable domain, completed using reference TRBV30 and TRBJ2-3, is SQTIHQWPATLVQPVGSPLSLECTVEGTSNPNLYWYRQAAGRGLQLLFYSVGIGQISSEVPQNLSASRPQDRQFILSSKKLLLSDSGFYLCAWMPSGLGDTQYFGPGTRLTVL.

The chain employs TRBV9 and TRBJ1-4; D is unresolved. There are 15 residues in the CDR3. Per germline, CDR1 SGDLS and CDR2 YYNGEE. V was trimmed by 4 bases and J by 0 bases, leaving 10 bases between them. Here the CDR3 DNA reads TGTGCCAGCAGCCCAAATCCAGCAACTAATGAAAAACTGTTTTTT. It codes for CASSPNPATNEKLFF.

This clonotype was recorded at least ten times. The chain carries TRBV7-2 and TRBJ2-2, with a weak D call TRBD2 (5 bases). Germline CDR1 and CDR2: SGHTA and FQGNSA. CDR3 size: 15 residues. V was cut by 1 base and J by 4 bases, with 10 bases left in between. The CDR3 protein is CASSLGPGSTGELFF. The CDR3 DNA reads TGTGCCAGCAGCTTAGGTCCGGGGAGCACCGGGGAGCTGTTTTTT. The variable domain in full, with the rest retrieved from reference TRBV7-2 and TRBJ2-2, is GAGVSQSPSNKVTEKGKDVELRCDPISGHTALYWYRQSLGQGLEFLIYFQGNSAPDKSGLPSDRFSAERTGGSVSTLTIQRTQQEDSAVYLCASSLGPGSTGELFFGEGSRLTVL.

This clonotype occurred a few times. V gene TRBV29-1 combines with J gene TRBJ1-5; 8 bases are shared with TRBD1. J lost 1 base, V lost 6 bases, and 5 bases had no gene match. The CDR3 is 14 amino acids. From germline, CDR1 is SQVTM and CDR2 ANQGSEA. DNA for the CDR3: TGCAGCGTCGGACAGGGAGGGAGCAATCAGCCCCAGCATTTT. Its translation is CSVGQGGSNQPQHF.